The 18 T cell receptor beta chains reported below all come from one sample, sequenced in a study of blood T cell repertoires in COVID-19 (dated by TCRdb to the early 2020s). Receptor libraries were prepared by the immunoSEQ multiplex PCR assay. Entries here come from immuneACCESS through TCRdb and include only in-frame sequences with V and J called. Some clones fail to appear in such tables; in the studies checked, an unresolved V gene covers under half of the shortfall, and the cause of the remainder is unknown. The table for this sample lists around 140,000 clones; roughly two thirds of them were counted only once. The ten largest clones represent around 2% of the sample. Sequenced material: peripheral blood. These receptors all come from a woman aged 70 to 79 with acute or convalescent COVID-19.

This chain links TRBV10-1 with TRBJ2-1; 9 nucleotides line up with TRBD2. V was pared by 1 base and J by 9 bases, with 7 bases of the junction left unmatched. Germline V gene sequence: CDR1 WNHNN, CDR2 SYGVQD (reference sequence). The CDR3 runs 15 residues. CDR3 DNA: TGCGCCAGCAGTGAGTTAATAGCGGGAGCCAGTGAGCAGTTCTTC. It is translated as CASSELIAGASEQFF.

This sequence joins TRBV5-4 and TRBJ1-1; perhaps TRBD1 as D (5 bases). V lost 4 bases and J 1 base, leaving 8 bases between the germline ends. Germline V CDR1 and CDR2: SGHNT, YYREEE (reference sequence). This CDR3 has 13 amino acids. This chain's CDR3 is CASSQTGNTEAFF. In nucleotides, the CDR3 is TGTGCCAGCAGCCAAACAGGGAACACTGAAGCTTTCTTT.

This clone is classed as medium-sized. The chain links TRBV25-1 to TRBJ2-1; D perhaps matches TRBD1 (6 bases). The length of the CDR3 is 15 residues. CDR1 MGHDK and CDR2 SYGVNS come from the germline V gene. Trimming removed 6 bases at V and 8 bases at J, with 20 bases between. CDR3 nucleotide sequence: TGTGCCAGCAGCCTTCGGACAGTAATACAAGATGAGCAGTTCTTC. Translated: CASSLRTVIQDEQFF.

This clone was observed a handful of times. The chain links TRBV30 to TRBJ2-1, with 7 bases identical to TRBD2. V was pared by 0 bases and J by 6 bases, with 5 bases of the junction left unmatched. Germline-derived CDR1 and CDR2 are GTSNPN and SVGIG (reference sequence). This CDR3 has 14 residues. The CDR3 reads CAWSVGDYRNEQFF. The CDR3 DNA reads TGTGCCTGGAGTGTCGGGGACTACCGCAATGAGCAGTTCTTC. Full variable domain (remainder filled in from reference TRBV30 and TRBJ2-1): SQTIHQWPATLVQPVGSPLSLECTVEGTSNPNLYWYRQAAGRGLQLLFYSVGIGQISSEVPQNLSASRPQDRQFILSSKKLLLSDSGFYLCAWSVGDYRNEQFFGPGTRLTVL.

V gene TRBV7-8 combines with J gene TRBJ1-4; weak D call: TRBD1 (6 bases). There are 14 residues in the CDR3. V lost 2 bases to trimming and J lost 8 bases, with 12 bases between them. The V gene's germline CDR1 is SGHVS and CDR2 FQNEAQ. The CDR3 is CASSLTRGREKLFF. As DNA, the CDR3 is TGTGCCAGCAGCTTAACCAGGGGACGGGAAAAACTGTTTTTT.

This clone has only one observation. The J gene is TRBJ1-5, the V gene TRBV7-9; D is possibly TRBD1 (5 bases). V was clipped by 1 base and J by 5 bases, with 18 bases between them. The CDR3 is 17 residues long. CDR1 and CDR2 from the germline V gene are SEHNR and FQNEAQ (reference sequence). This CDR3 is CASSLGTQGDGYQPQHF. For the CDR3, the DNA is TGTGCCAGCAGCTTAGGTACCCAGGGTGATGGTTATCAGCCCCAGCATTTT.

This clone showed up just a few times. V is TRBV7-2 and J is TRBJ1-1; unclear D gene. CDR3 length: 15 residues. Deletions cut 1 base from V and 1 base from J, with 10 bases between. Germline V gene data show CDR1 as SGHTA and CDR2 as FQGNSA. This CDR3 is CASSLGGQANTEAFF. The CDR3 DNA sequence: TGTGCCAGCAGCTTAGGAGGGCAGGCGAACACTGAAGCTTTCTTT.

The CDR3 spells CASNTKLNTEAFF. The DNA of the CDR3 is TGTGCCAGTAATACGAAGCTGAACACTGAAGCTTTCTTT. The chain combines TRBV19 with TRBJ1-1; D uncertain. The germline V and J ends were trimmed by 7 bases and 0 bases, with 9 bases remaining between them. The CDR3 length is 13 residues. Germline assignment: CDR1 LNHDA and CDR2 SQIVND (reference sequence).

The chain has TRBV3-1 (or the pseudogene TRBV3-2) and TRBJ1-2, with TRBD1 identical over 10 bases. The germline CDR1 and CDR2 sequences are LGHDT and YNNKEL (reference sequence). The CDR3 consists of 15 residues. Unmatched junction bases numbered 6, after V lost 0 bases and J lost 8 bases. The DNA for the CDR3 is TGTGCCAGCAGCCAAGATCGGGACAGGGGCACCGGCTACACCTTC. It specifies CASSQDRDRGTGYTF.

The genes are TRBV4-1 and TRBJ1-6, with TRBD1 matching over 9 bases. Germline CDR1 and CDR2: MGHRA and YSYEKL. V dropped 0 bases and J dropped 7; count of bases not matched to a gene: 7. The CDR3 runs to 17 residues. CDR3 nucleotides: TGCGCCAGCAGCCAAGATATCGGACAGGGGAACAATTCACCCCTCCACTTT. It is translated as CASSQDIGQGNNSPLHF.

This clone was seen many times. This chain joins TRBV7-3 and TRBJ2-3, with D hard to call. The CDR3 runs 15 residues. The V and J ends lost 3 bases and 4 bases respectively, with 14 bases between them. In germline, CDR1 is SGHTA, CDR2 FQGTGA. The CDR3 DNA reads TGTGCCAGCAGCTTTCGCGCAGCCGAGGCAGATACGCAGTATTTT. Translating gives CASSFRAAEADTQYF. Full variable domain (remainder filled in from reference TRBV7-3 and TRBJ2-3): GAGVSQTPSNKVTEKGKYVELRCDPISGHTALYWYRQSLGQGPEFLIYFQGTGAADDSGLPNDRFFAVRPEGSVSTLKIQRTERGDSAVYLCASSFRAAEADTQYFGPGTRLTVL.

This clone has only one observation. The chain recombines TRBV5-1 with TRBJ2-7, with a tentative D call TRBD2 (6 bases). Trimming took 1 base from V and 1 from J, leaving 21 bases between them. Per the germline V gene, CDR1 is SGHRS and CDR2 is YFSETQ. CDR3 size: 18 residues. Written as DNA, the CDR3 is TGCGCCAGCAGCTTGAGGGCTAAGACTAGTTTCGGTTCCTACGAGCAGTACTTC. Protein sequence: CASSLRAKTSFGSYEQYF.

The chain links TRBV5-3 to TRBJ1-2; unclear D gene. TRBV5-3 is placed among ORFs of uncertain function. There are 13 residues in the CDR3. Trimming shortened V by 4 bases and J by 8 bases, and 15 bases separated the two germline ends. The chain's CDR3 is CARSPRGPEGYTF. In nucleotides, the CDR3 is TGTGCCAGAAGCCCCAGAGGCCCAGAGGGCTACACCTTC.

The CDR3 protein is CASSLVQGYGNTIYF. The CDR3, as DNA: TGTGCCAGCAGTTTAGTTCAGGGGTATGGAAACACCATATATTTT. The chain couples TRBV6-5 to TRBJ1-3, with D possibly TRBD1 on 6 matching bases. The CDR3 extends over 15 amino acids. The ends were cut back, 4 bases at V and 3 bases at J, with 13 bases in the middle. CDR1 and CDR2 (germline): MNHEY, SVGAGI.

This clone was found a few times. J is TRBJ1-6 and V is TRBV5-4, with D perhaps matching TRBD1 (6 bases). CDR3 length equals 16 residues. Germline-derived CDR1 and CDR2 are SGHNT and YYREEE (reference sequence). V dropped 4 bases and J dropped 0 bases, with 11 bases sitting between them. The CDR3 reads CASSGEQGSYNSPLHF. The CDR3, as DNA: TGTGCCAGCAGCGGAGAACAGGGCTCCTATAATTCACCCCTCCACTTT.

This chain joins TRBV4-1 and TRBJ2-7; D gene unclear. CDR3 length: 14 amino acids. Deletions cut 0 bases from V and 0 bases from J, with 6 bases between. CDR1 MGHRA and CDR2 YSYEKL come from the germline V gene. This CDR3 reads CASSQDPSSYEQYF. As DNA, the CDR3 is TGCGCCAGCAGCCAAGACCCGAGCTCCTACGAGCAGTACTTC.

CDR3 in amino acids: CASSTRGEKLFF. CDR3 coding DNA: TGTGCCAGCAGTACTCGAGGCGAAAAACTGTTTTTT. V usage is TRBV6-5 and J usage is TRBJ1-4; D unclear. The CDR3 covers 12 residues. Germline V gene data show CDR1 as MNHEY and CDR2 as SVGAGI. The V and J ends lost 5 bases and 8 bases respectively, with 9 bases between them.

This rearrangement joins TRBV5-1 to TRBJ2-7, with 9 bases aligning to TRBD2. From germline, CDR1 is SGHRS and CDR2 YFSETQ. J gave up 4 bases and V 4 bases, and 3 bases lay outside the gene matches. The CDR3 runs 13 residues. The CDR3 protein is CASSATSGYEQYF. The CDR3 coding sequence is TGCGCCAGCAGCGCGACTAGCGGTTACGAGCAGTACTTC.